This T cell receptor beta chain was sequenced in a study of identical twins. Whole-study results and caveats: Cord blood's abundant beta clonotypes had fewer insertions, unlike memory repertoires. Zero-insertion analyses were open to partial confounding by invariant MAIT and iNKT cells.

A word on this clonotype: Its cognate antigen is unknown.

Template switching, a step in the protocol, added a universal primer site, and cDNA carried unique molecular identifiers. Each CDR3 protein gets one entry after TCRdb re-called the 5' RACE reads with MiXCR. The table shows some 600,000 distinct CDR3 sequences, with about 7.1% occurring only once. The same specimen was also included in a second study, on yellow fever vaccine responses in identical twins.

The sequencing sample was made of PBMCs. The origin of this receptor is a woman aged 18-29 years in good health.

CDR3 DNA: TGTGCCACCAGCAGAGTGGAGCGGTCCTACAATGAGCAGTTCTTC. Its protein is CATSRVERSYNEQFF. The chain is built from TRBV15 and TRBJ2-1; possibly TRBD2 for D (5 bases). CDR3 length: 15 amino acids. Trimming removed 1 base from V and 1 base from J, with 8 bases in between. Germline CDR1 reads LNHNV; CDR2 reads YYDKDF (reference sequence).